This T cell receptor (beta chain) comes out of a study of cytomegalovirus exposure and HLA in healthy donors. Note on this clone: Antigen unknown. The sample has other DNA sequences that encode this CDR3 too.

The CDR3 has 15 residues. Trimming left V 0 bases short and J 0 bases short, with 9 bases between. Germline assignment: CDR1 SGHDT and CDR2 YYEEEE. Assay used: immunoSEQ multiplex PCR; TCRdb lists only in-frame clones, some missing. The sample lists some 290,000 clones, roughly 87% occurring once. Study-level points and caveats: A list of 150 or so TCR beta chains associated with cytomegalovirus was given.

This clonotype was obtained from a man between 25 and 39 years old in good health and CMV-seronegative. Sequencing was performed on PBMCs. V gene TRBV5-6 combines with J gene TRBJ1-1; TRBD1 might be the D (6 bases). The DNA for the CDR3 is TGTGCCAGCAGCTTGGTTGACAGGCTGAACACTGAAGCTTTCTTT. Amino acids: CASSLVDRLNTEAFF.